This paragraph covers one TCR beta chain sequence. This sample is part of a study of OX40 agonist ivuxolimab in advanced cancers. Assay: immunoSEQ multiplex PCR; the TCRdb copy retains only in-frame clones and omits some. The sample includes over 70,000 clones, 87% of them seen just once. Per germline, CDR1 SNHLY and CDR2 FYNNEI. The CDR3 is made up of 14 amino acids. The V end was cut by 4 bases, the J end by 0 bases, with 8 bases between. The clonotype comes from an adult with an advanced solid tumor such as melanoma, head and neck, liver or kidney cancer. The chain links TRBV2 to TRBJ2-3; the D gene is possibly TRBD2 (5 bases). The starting material was CD4+ or CD8+ T cells sorted from blood, obtained in a trial of the OX40 agonist ivuxolimab. CDR3 in amino acids: CASSVGGSTDTQYF. DNA of the CDR3: TGTGCCAGCAGTGTGGGCGGGAGCACAGATACGCAGTATTTT.